Below, 24 T cell receptor beta chains from the same sample are listed, as sequenced in a study of blood T cell repertoires in COVID-19. The assay was immunoSEQ multiplex PCR, and TCRdb's table has in-frame clones only and misses some. The repertoire includes some 300,000 clones, 90% of them detected once, and 5.5% to 8% sits in the top ten. Sequenced: peripheral blood. Receptors originate from a woman in her forties or fifties with COVID-19, enrolled during active disease.

This chain connects TRBV5-4 to TRBJ1-1, with D possibly TRBD1 on 6 matching bases. This CDR3 has 14 residues. The V gene lost 0 bases and the J gene lost 5 bases, with 11 bases spanning the gap. CDR1 SGHNT and CDR2 YYREEE come from the germline V gene (reference sequence). CDR3: CASSLDRVETEAFF. The CDR3 DNA reads as TGTGCCAGCAGCTTGGACAGGGTCGAAACTGAAGCTTTCTTT.

The chain joins TRBV5-1 to TRBJ2-1, with 9 bases lining up with TRBD2. Germline V gene lookup returns CDR1 SGHRS and CDR2 YFSETQ. Trimming removed 3 bases from V and 4 bases from J; junction bases left unmatched: 8. This CDR3 has 16 residues. The CDR3 DNA sequence: TGCGCCAGCAGCTCCGGGGGCGGGAGGGCGTACAATGAGCAGTTCTTC. Encoded protein: CASSSGGGRAYNEQFF.

The chain combines TRBV2 with TRBJ2-1; D is uncertain. The germline gives CDR1 SNHLY, CDR2 FYNNEI. Trimming pared 6 bases from V and 7 bases from J, leaving 19 bases between. The CDR3 sequence is 15 residues long. DNA of the CDR3: TGTGCCAGCAGCCGAATGTTGGGCCGATGGAATGAGCAGTTCTTC. Translated, it gives CASSRMLGRWNEQFF.

V usage is TRBV27 and J usage is TRBJ2-3; D may be TRBD1 (5 bases). Trimming left V 4 bases short and J 0 bases short, with 8 bases between. The length of the CDR3 is 14 residues. Looked up from germline, CDR1 is MNHEY and CDR2 is SMNVEV (reference sequence). For the CDR3, the DNA is TGTGCCAGCAGTTATTACAGGAGCACAGATACGCAGTATTTT. This gives the protein CASSYYRSTDTQYF.

V and J are TRBV10-3 and TRBJ2-2, with TRBD2 as a possible D gene (6 bases). V was pared by 4 bases and J by 2 bases, with 14 bases between. There are 16 residues in the CDR3. Germline V gene lookup returns CDR1 ENHRY and CDR2 SYGVKD. As DNA, the CDR3 is TGTGCCATCAGTGGCTTCTCGGGGACTAACACCGGGGAGCTGTTTTTT. It is translated as CAISGFSGTNTGELFF.

The chain couples TRBV5-1 to TRBJ1-1; TRBD1 might be the D (5 bases). There are 13 residues in the CDR3. From germline, CDR1 is SGHRS and CDR2 YFSETQ. V was pared by 4 bases and J by 6 bases, with 13 bases between. The CDR3 DNA is TGCGCCAGCAGCCGTCGCTGGGGGGCTGAAGCTTTCTTT. Its protein product is CASSRRWGAEAFF.

The chain links TRBV18 to TRBJ2-3, with 8 bases lining up with TRBD2. The germline CDR1 and CDR2 sequences are KGHSH and LQKENI. V lost 0 bases to trimming and J lost 4 bases; unmatched junction nucleotides: 6. The length of the CDR3 is 16 residues. CDR3 bases: TGTGCCAGCTCACCACCGCGCAGCGGGAGTGCAGATACGCAGTATTTT. It is translated as CASSPPRSGSADTQYF.

This chain joins TRBV27 and TRBJ2-2; 9 bases line up with TRBD2. This CDR3 contains 15 residues. The junction had 4 bases not matched to a gene; V was cut back by 3 bases and J by 5 bases. CDR1 MNHEY and CDR2 SMNVEV come from the germline V gene (reference sequence). The CDR3 here is CASSFPSGGTGELFF. The CDR3 DNA is TGTGCCAGCAGTTTCCCCAGCGGGGGGACCGGGGAGCTGTTTTTT.

This clone was observed once. The rearrangement links TRBV24-1 to TRBJ2-3; D may be TRBD2 (6 bases). Per germline, CDR1 KGHDR and CDR2 SFDVKD. This CDR3 is built from 16 residues. The V gene lost 8 bases and the J gene lost 2 bases, with 19 bases spanning the gap. The CDR3 coding sequence is TGTGCCACCACCTACCCGGGGCGGGGTGCCACAGATACGCAGTATTTT. Translation gives CATTYPGRGATDTQYF.

The chain links TRBV2 to TRBJ2-4; possibly TRBD1 for D (5 bases). The CDR3 covers 16 residues. Germline CDR1 and CDR2: SNHLY and FYNNEI. V was clipped by 2 bases and J by 2 bases, with 13 bases between them. CDR3: CASSEPTQGTKNIQYF. The DNA of the CDR3 is TGTGCCAGCAGTGAACCCACCCAGGGAACCAAAAACATTCAGTACTTC.

J is TRBJ1-6 and V is TRBV4-1, with a weak D call TRBD1 (5 bases). Germline V gives CDR1 MGHRA, CDR2 YSYEKL. There are 16 residues in the CDR3. V was shortened by 0 bases and J by 7 bases, with 13 bases between the two germline ends. The CDR3 bases are TGCGCCAGCAGCCAAGATCTAGGGGAAATAAATTCACCCCTCCACTTT. Amino acid sequence: CASSQDLGEINSPLHF.

This clone was seen only once. The chain recombines TRBV19 with TRBJ2-3; 8 bases agree with TRBD1. The germline V gene has CDR1 LNHDA and CDR2 SQIVND (reference sequence). V shed 10 bases, J shed 0 bases, and the junction held 6 bases outside the gene matches. CDR3 length equals 14 residues. This chain's CDR3 is CAIWTGISTDTQYF. Written as DNA, the CDR3 is TGTGCCATATGGACAGGGATAAGCACAGATACGCAGTATTTT.

This chain connects TRBV11-2 to TRBJ1-1; D ambiguous. The germline CDR1 and CDR2 sequences are SGHAT and FQNNGV. The CDR3 length is 13 residues. Trimming took off 7 bases at V and 6 bases at J, with 15 bases between the two ends. The CDR3 spells CASTPRRIAEAFF. CDR3 nucleotides: TGTGCCAGCACCCCCCGGCGGATCGCTGAAGCTTTCTTT.

CDR3 sequence: CASRPGEKETQYF. CDR3 nucleotide sequence: TGTGCCAGCAGACCGGGAGAAAAAGAGACCCAGTACTTC. This rearrangement joins TRBV27 to TRBJ2-5, with a weak D call TRBD2 (6 bases). The CDR3 contains 13 residues. The germline gives CDR1 MNHEY, CDR2 SMNVEV (reference sequence). Trimming shortened V by 6 bases and J by 3 bases, and 11 bases separated the two germline ends.

This clone has a single count. V usage is TRBV3-1 (or the pseudogene TRBV3-2) and J usage is TRBJ2-5, with 7 bases fitting TRBD1. The germline V gene has CDR1 LGHDT and CDR2 YNNKEL (reference sequence). V shed 3 bases and J 5 bases; nucleotides not matched to a gene: 12. The CDR3 runs 16 residues. In nucleotides, the CDR3 is TGTGCCAGCAGCCATTGGGGAAAGGGGGCACGGGAGACCCAGTACTTC. This gives the protein CASSHWGKGARETQYF.

This chain links TRBV3-1 (or the pseudogene TRBV3-2) with TRBJ1-5, with TRBD1 matching over 10 bases. This CDR3 has 14 amino acids. Germline-derived CDR1 and CDR2 are LGHDT and YNNKEL (reference sequence). Unmatched junction bases numbered 7, after V lost 4 bases and J lost 10 bases. CDR3 sequence: CASSLGQGGGPQHF. The CDR3 coding sequence is TGTGCCAGCAGCCTAGGACAGGGGGGGGGCCCCCAGCATTTT.

This CDR3 reads CASSLNENRFGRGYTF. CDR3 bases: TGTGCCAGCAGCCTAAATGAGAACAGGTTTGGCCGTGGCTACACCTTC. The chain is built from TRBV3-1 (or the pseudogene TRBV3-2) and TRBJ1-2, with D possibly matching TRBD1 (5 bases). V dropped 4 bases and J dropped 7 bases, with 22 bases sitting between them. The CDR3 extends over 16 amino acids. Germline-derived CDR1 and CDR2 are LGHDT and YNNKEL (reference sequence).

The chain links TRBV5-8 to TRBJ2-1, with D perhaps matching TRBD1 (6 bases). The CDR3 consists of 17 residues. V was shortened by 3 bases and J by 1 base, with 17 bases between the two germline ends. CDR1 is SGHTS and CDR2 is YDEGEE in the germline V gene. This CDR3 is CASSWVQGRSSYNEQFF. CDR3 bases: TGTGCCAGCAGCTGGGTACAGGGTAGGTCTTCCTACAATGAGCAGTTCTTC.

The V and J genes are TRBV7-2 and TRBJ2-7; no clear D gene. The CDR3 is 17 amino acids. Germline values: CDR1 SGHTA, CDR2 FQGNSA. Trimming cost V 1 base and J 4 bases, with 20 bases left between them. For the CDR3, the DNA is TGTGCCAGCAGCTTAGTCTTCCCTGCCAAACAAATTTACGAGCAGTACTTC. It specifies CASSLVFPAKQIYEQYF.

This chain links TRBV11-2 with TRBJ2-1; 10 bases match TRBD1. V shed 3 bases, J shed 8 bases, and the junction held 13 bases outside the gene matches. Germline V lookup: CDR1 SGHAT, CDR2 FQNNGV. This CDR3 comprises 17 residues. CDR3 sequence reads: CASSLGTGDPPGDEQFF. DNA for the CDR3: TGTGCCAGCAGCTTGGGGACAGGGGATCCCCCGGGGGATGAGCAGTTCTTC.

The rearrangement links TRBV5-1 to TRBJ2-5; weak D call: TRBD2 (6 bases). The V end was cut by 4 bases, the J end by 2 bases, with 12 bases between. CDR3 length equals 14 residues. Germline V CDR1 and CDR2: SGHRS, YFSETQ. The CDR3: CASSGPSAQETQYF. The CDR3 region has the DNA TGCGCCAGCAGCGGACCTAGCGCTCAAGAGACCCAGTACTTC.

The chain carries TRBV5-5 and TRBJ2-5; TRBD2 matches 7 bases. CDR3 length: 15 residues. Germline V gene data show CDR1 as SGHKS and CDR2 as YYEKEE (reference sequence). V lost 4 bases to trimming and J lost 4 bases; unmatched junction nucleotides: 10. The DNA for the CDR3 is TGTGCCAGCAGCCCGGGTGGGGCGGGAGTAGAGACCCAGTACTTC. Its translation is CASSPGGAGVETQYF. Drawing the rest from reference TRBV5-5 and TRBJ2-5, the complete variable domain is DAGVTQSPTHLIKTRGQQVTLRCSPISGHKSVSWYQQVLGQGPQFIFQYYEKEERGRGNFPDRFSARQFPNYSSELNVNALLLGDSALYLCASSPGGAGVETQYFGPGTRLLVL.

This CDR3 is CASSPGQSTDTQYF. CDR3 bases: TGTGCCAGCAGCCCAGGACAGAGCACAGATACGCAGTATTTT. The V and J genes are TRBV5-4 and TRBJ2-3, with D possibly TRBD1 on 6 matching bases. Trimming removed 4 bases at V and 0 bases at J, with 9 bases between. Germline CDR1 and CDR2: SGHNT and YYREEE (reference sequence). This CDR3 has 14 residues.

This clone was detected only once. J is TRBJ1-1 and V is TRBV13; 11 bases map to TRBD1. The CDR3 spans 15 residues. The V gene's germline CDR1 is PRHDT and CDR2 FYEKMQ (reference sequence). The trim removed 5 bases at V and 5 bases at J, leaving 7 bases unmatched. This CDR3 is CASSTRDRGSTEAFF. The DNA for the CDR3 is TGTGCCAGCAGCACACGGGACAGGGGGTCGACTGAAGCTTTCTTT.